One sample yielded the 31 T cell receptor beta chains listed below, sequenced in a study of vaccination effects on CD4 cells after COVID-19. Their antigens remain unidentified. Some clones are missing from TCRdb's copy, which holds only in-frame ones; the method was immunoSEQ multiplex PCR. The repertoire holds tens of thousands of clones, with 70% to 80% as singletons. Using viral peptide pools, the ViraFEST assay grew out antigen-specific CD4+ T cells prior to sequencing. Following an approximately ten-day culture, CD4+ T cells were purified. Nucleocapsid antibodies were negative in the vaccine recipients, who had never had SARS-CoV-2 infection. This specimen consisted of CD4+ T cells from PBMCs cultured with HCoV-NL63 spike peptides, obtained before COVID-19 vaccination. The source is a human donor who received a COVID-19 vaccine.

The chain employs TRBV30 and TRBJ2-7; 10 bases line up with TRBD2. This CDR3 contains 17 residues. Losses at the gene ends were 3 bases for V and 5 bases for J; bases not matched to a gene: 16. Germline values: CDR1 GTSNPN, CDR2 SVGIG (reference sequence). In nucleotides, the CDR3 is TGTGCCTGGAGAGCCGTTACTAGCGGGGTCCCCCGGGACGAGCAGTACGTC. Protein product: CAWRAVTSGVPRDEQYV.

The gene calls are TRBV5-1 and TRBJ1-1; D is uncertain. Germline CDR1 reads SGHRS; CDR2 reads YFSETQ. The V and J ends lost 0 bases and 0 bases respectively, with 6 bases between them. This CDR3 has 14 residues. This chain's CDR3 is CASSLAIMNTEAFF. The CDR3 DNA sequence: TGCGCCAGCAGCTTGGCGATAATGAACACTGAAGCTTTCTTT.

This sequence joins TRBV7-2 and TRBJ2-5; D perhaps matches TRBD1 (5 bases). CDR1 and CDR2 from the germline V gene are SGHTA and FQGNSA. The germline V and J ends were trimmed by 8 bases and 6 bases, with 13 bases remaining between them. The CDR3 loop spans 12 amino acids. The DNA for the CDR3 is TGTGCCAGCGCCCTAGGGGTAAAGACCCAGTACTTC. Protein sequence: CASALGVKTQYF.

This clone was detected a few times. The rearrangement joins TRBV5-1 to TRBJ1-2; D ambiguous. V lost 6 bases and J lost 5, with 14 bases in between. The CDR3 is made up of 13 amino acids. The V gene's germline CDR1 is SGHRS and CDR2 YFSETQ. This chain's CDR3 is CASKDMAAYGYTF. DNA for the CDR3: TGCGCCAGCAAGGATATGGCCGCATATGGCTACACCTTC.

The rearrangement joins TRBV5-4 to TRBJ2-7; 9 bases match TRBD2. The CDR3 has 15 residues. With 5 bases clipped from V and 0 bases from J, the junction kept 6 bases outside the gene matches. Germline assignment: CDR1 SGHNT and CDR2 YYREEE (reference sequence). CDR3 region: CASSVAGASSYEQYV. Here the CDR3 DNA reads TGTGCCAGCAGTGTAGCGGGGGCGAGCTCCTACGAGCAGTACGTC.

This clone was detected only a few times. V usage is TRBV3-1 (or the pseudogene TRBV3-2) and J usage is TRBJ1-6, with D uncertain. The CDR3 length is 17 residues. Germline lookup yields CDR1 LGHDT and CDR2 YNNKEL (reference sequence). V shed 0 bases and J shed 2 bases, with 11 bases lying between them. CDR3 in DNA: TGTGCCAGCAGCCAAGATCTTGGTTCAACCTATAATTCACCCCTCCACTTT. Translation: CASSQDLGSTYNSPLHF.

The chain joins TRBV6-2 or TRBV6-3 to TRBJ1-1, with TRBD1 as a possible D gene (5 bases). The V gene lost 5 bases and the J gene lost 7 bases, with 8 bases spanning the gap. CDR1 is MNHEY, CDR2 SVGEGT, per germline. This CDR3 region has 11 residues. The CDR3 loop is CASSRQFEAFF. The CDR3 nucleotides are TGTGCCAGCAGTCGACAGTTTGAAGCTTTCTTT.

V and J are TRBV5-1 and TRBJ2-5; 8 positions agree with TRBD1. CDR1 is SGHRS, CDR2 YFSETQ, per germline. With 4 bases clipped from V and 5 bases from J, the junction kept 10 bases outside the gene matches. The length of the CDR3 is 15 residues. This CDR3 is CASSASGTGGETQYF. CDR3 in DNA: TGCGCCAGCAGCGCGTCCGGGACAGGAGGGGAGACCCAGTACTTC.

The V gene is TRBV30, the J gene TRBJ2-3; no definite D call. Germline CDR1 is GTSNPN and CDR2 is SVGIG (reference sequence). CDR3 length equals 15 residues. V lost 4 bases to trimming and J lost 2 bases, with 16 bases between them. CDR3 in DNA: TGTGCCTGGACAACCCACGGTGGATCCACAGATACGCAGTATTTT. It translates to CAWTTHGGSTDTQYF.

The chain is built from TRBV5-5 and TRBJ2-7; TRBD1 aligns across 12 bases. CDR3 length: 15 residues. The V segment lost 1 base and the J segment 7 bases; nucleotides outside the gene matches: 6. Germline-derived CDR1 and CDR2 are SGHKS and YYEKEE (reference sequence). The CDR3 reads CASSLWGQGAGEQYV. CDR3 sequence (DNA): TGTGCCAGCAGCTTGTGGGGACAGGGGGCGGGGGAGCAGTACGTC.

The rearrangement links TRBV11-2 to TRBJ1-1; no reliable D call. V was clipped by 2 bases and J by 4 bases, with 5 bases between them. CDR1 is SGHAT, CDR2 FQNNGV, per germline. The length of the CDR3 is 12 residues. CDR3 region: CASSLSVTEAFF. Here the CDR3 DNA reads TGTGCCAGCAGCTTAAGTGTCACTGAAGCTTTCTTT.

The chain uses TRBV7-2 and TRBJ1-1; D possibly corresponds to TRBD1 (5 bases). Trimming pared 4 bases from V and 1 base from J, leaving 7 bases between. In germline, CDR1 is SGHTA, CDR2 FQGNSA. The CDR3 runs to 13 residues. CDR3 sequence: CASSSGQNTEAFF. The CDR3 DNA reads TGTGCCAGCAGCTCAGGACAGAACACTGAAGCTTTCTTT.

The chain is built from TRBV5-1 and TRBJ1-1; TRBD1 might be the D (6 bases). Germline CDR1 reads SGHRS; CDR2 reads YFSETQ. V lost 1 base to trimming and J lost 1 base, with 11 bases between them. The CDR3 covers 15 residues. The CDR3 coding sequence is TGCGCCAGCAGCTTGCAAGGGGGACCGAACACTGAAGCTTTCTTT. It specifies CASSLQGGPNTEAFF.

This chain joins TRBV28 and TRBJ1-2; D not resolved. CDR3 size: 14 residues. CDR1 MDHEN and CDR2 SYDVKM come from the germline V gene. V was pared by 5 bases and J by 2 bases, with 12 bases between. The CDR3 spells CASSPLSYNYGYTF. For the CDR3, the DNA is TGTGCCAGCAGTCCGCTTTCATACAACTATGGCTACACCTTC.

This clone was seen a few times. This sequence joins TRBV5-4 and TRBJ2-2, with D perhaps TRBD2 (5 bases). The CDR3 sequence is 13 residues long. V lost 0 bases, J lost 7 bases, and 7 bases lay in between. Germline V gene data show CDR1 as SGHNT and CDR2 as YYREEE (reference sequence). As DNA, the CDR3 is TGTGCCAGCAGCTTGGGAGGGATCGGGGAGCTGTTTTTT. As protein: CASSLGGIGELFF.

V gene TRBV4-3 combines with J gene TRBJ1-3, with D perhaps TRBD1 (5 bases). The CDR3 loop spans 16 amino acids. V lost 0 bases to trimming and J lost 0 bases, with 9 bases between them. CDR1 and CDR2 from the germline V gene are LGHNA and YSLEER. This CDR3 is CASSQDPGSSGNTIYF. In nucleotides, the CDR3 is TGCGCCAGCAGCCAAGATCCAGGGAGCTCTGGAAACACCATATATTTT.

The chain's CDR3 is CASSTGPNYGYTF. CDR3 bases: TGTGCCAGCAGCACCGGGCCGAACTATGGCTACACCTTC. This chain links TRBV11-2 with TRBJ1-2; D unclear. The CDR3 extends over 13 amino acids. Trimming left V 5 bases short and J 2 bases short, with 9 bases between. Per germline, CDR1 SGHAT and CDR2 FQNNGV.

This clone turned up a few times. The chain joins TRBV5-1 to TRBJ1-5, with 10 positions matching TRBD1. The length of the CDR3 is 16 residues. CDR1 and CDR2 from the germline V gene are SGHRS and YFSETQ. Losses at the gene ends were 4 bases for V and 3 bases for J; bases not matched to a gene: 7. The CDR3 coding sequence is TGCGCCAGCAGCCCGACAGGGGGCTCTGACAATCAGCCCCAGCATTTT. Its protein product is CASSPTGGSDNQPQHF.

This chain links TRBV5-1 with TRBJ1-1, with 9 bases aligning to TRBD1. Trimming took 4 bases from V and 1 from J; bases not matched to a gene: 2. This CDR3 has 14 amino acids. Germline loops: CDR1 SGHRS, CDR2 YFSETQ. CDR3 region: CASSVGQGNTEAFF. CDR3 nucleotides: TGCGCCAGCAGCGTGGGACAGGGGAACACTGAAGCTTTCTTT.

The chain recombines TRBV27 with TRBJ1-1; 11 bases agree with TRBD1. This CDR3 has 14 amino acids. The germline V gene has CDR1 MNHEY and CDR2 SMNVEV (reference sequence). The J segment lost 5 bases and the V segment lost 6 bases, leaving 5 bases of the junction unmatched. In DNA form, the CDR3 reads TGTGCCAGCAGGCCGGACAGGGGGCATACTGAAGCTTTCTTT. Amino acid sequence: CASRPDRGHTEAFF.

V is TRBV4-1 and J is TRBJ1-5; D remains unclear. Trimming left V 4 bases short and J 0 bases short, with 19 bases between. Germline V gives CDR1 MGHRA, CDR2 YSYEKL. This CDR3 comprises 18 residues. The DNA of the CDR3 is TGCGCCAGCAGCCTCTCGGGGTCCGCGAGTATTAGCAATCAGCCCCAGCATTTT. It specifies CASSLSGSASISNQPQHF.

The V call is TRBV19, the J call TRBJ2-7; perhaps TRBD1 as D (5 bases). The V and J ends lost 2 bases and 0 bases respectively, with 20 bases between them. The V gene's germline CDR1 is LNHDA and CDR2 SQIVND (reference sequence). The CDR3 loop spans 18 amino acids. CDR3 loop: CASSIHGQGLSYSYEQYV. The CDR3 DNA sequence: TGTGCCAGTAGTATACACGGACAAGGCCTCTCATACTCCTACGAGCAGTACGTC.

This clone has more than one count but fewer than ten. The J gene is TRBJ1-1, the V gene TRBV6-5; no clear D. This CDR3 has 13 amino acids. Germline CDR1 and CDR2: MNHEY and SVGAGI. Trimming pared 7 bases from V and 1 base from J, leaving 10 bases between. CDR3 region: CASTQVWNTEAFF. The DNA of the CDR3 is TGTGCCAGCACTCAGGTGTGGAACACTGAAGCTTTCTTT.

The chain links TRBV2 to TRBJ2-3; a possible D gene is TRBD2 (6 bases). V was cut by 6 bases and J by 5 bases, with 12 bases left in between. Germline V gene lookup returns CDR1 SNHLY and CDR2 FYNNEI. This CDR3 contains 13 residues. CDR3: CASSDAGRDTQYF. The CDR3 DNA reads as TGTGCCAGCAGCGACGCCGGGAGAGATACGCAGTATTTT.

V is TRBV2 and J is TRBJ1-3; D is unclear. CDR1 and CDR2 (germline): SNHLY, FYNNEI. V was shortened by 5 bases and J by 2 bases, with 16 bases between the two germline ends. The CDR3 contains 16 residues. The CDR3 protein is CASSPFWQAPGNTIYF. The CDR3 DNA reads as TGTGCCAGCAGTCCTTTTTGGCAGGCCCCTGGAAACACCATATATTTT.

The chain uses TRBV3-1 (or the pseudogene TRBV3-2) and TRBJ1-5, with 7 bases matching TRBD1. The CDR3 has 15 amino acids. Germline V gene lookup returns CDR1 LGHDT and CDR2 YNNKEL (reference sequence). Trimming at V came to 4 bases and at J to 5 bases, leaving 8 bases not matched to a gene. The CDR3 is CASSRRQGPYQPQHF. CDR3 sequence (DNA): TGTGCCAGCAGCCGCCGACAGGGTCCCTATCAGCCCCAGCATTTT.

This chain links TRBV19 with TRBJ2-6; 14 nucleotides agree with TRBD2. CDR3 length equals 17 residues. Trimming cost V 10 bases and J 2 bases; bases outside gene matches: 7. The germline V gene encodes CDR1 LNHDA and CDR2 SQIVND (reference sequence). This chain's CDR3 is CATVGLAGGAGANVLTF. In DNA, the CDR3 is TGTGCCACCGTTGGACTAGCGGGGGGAGCTGGGGCCAACGTCCTGACTTTC.

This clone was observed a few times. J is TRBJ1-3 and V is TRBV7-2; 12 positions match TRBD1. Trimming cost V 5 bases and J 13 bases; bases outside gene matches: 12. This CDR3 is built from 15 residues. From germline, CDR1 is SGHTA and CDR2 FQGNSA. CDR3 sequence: CASSHSRDRGLAIYF. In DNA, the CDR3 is TGTGCCAGCAGCCACTCCCGGGACAGGGGGCTTGCGATATATTTT.

Written as DNA, the CDR3 is TGTGCCAGCAGTTTTCAGGGATCGGGGCAGTTCTTC. Residues: CASSFQGSGQFF. The chain is built from TRBV11-3 and TRBJ2-1; D might be TRBD1 (5 bases). V was shortened by 6 bases and J by 12 bases, with 15 bases between the two germline ends. The CDR3 has 12 residues. Germline V gene sequence: CDR1 SGHNT, CDR2 YENEEA. Drawing the rest from reference TRBV11-3 and TRBJ2-1, the complete variable domain is EAGVVQSPRYKIIEKKQPVAFWCNPISGHNTLYWYLQNLGQGPELLIRYENEEAVDDSQLPKDRFSAERLKGVDSTLKIQPAELGDSAVYLCASSFQGSGQFFGPGTRLTVL.

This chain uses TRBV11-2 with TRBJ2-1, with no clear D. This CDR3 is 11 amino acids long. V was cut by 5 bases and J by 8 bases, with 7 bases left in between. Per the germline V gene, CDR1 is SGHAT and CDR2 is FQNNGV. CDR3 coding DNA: TGTGCCAGCAGCGTGACCTATGAGCAGTTCTTC. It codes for CASSVTYEQFF.

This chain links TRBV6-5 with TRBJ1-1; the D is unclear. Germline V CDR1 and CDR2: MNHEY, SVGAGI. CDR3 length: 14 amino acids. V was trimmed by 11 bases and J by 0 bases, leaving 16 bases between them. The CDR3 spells CALHMGNLNTEAFF. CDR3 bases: TGTGCCCTTCACATGGGGAACCTGAACACTGAAGCTTTCTTT.